This TCR beta chain was captured in a study of blood T cell repertoires in COVID-19. Study-wide context: Sources were T cells, B-cell-depleted T cells, or PBMCs; the material itself was cDNA or gDNA.

With respect to this clone: Germline and junction disagree at one end, which may indicate a read error.

The CDR3 runs to 13 residues. From germline, CDR1 is MNHEY and CDR2 SMNVEV (reference sequence). Per the study methods: Researchers report that nucleated cell counts were estimated from reference gene primer amplification. Sequenced by immunoSEQ multiplex PCR; TCRdb stores in-frame clones only, minus some. That table supplies the V and J calls and clone size; D and trimming were determined from the DNA. Of a few hundred thousand clones listed, around 87% are singletons. Sequencing input: peripheral blood. The clonotype originates from a man between 18 and 35 years old with active or convalescent COVID-19. This chain joins TRBV27 and TRBJ1-5; the D is unclear. CDR3 DNA sequence: TGTGCCAGCAGTCTATCAAATGAGCAGCCCCAGCATTTT. Its protein product is CASSLSNEQPQHF.